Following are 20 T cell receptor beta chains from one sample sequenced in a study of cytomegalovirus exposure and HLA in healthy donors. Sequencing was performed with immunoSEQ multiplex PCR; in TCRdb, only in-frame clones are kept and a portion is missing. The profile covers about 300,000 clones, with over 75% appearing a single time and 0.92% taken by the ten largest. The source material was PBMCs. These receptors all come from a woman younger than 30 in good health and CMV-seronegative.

The CDR3 nucleotides read TGTGCCAGCAGCCCCTGCCTGATCTACAGGACCAAGAAGTACGAGCAGTACTTC. This gives the protein CASSPCLIYRTKKYEQYF. The chain carries TRBV14 and TRBJ2-7; D might be TRBD1 (5 bases). The CDR3 is 18 residues long. The germline V and J ends were trimmed by 4 bases and 4 bases, with 26 bases remaining between them. CDR1 is SGHDN and CDR2 is FVKESK in the germline V gene.

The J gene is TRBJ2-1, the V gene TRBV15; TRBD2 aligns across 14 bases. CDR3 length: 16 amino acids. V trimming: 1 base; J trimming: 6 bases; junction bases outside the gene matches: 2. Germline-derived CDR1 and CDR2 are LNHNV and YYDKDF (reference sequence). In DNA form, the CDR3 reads TGTGCCACCAGCAGAGCCGGGACTAGCGGGGGCAATGAGCAGTTCTTC. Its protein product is CATSRAGTSGGNEQFF.

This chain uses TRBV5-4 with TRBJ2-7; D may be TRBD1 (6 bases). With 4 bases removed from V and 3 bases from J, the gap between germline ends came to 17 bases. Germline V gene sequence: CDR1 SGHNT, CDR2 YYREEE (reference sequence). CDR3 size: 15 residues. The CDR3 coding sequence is TGTGCCAGCAGCACCCTACAGGGAGAAGGCTACGAGCAGTACTTC. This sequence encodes CASSTLQGEGYEQYF.

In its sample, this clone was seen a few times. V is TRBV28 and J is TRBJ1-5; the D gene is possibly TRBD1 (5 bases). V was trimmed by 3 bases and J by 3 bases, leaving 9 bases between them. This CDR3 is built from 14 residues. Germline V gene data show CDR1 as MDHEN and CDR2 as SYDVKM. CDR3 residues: CASSLGRDNQPQHF. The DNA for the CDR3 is TGTGCCAGCAGTTTGGGCAGGGACAATCAGCCCCAGCATTTT.

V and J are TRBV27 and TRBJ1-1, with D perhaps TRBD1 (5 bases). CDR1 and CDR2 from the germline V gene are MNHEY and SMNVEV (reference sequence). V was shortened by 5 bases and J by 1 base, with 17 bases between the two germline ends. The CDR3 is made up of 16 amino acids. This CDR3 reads CASSPRPRTGNTEAFF. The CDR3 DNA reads TGTGCCAGCAGTCCCCGTCCTAGAACAGGGAACACTGAAGCTTTCTTT.

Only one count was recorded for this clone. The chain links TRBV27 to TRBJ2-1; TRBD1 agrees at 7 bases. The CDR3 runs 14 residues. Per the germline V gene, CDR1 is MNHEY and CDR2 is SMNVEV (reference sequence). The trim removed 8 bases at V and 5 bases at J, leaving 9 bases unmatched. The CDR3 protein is CASQGDSPHNEQFF. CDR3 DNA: TGTGCCAGCCAGGGGGATTCCCCTCACAATGAGCAGTTCTTC.

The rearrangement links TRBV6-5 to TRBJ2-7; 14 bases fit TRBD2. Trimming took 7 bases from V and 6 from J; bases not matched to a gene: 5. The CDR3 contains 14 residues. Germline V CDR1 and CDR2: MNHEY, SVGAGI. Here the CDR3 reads CASTPGLAGAEQYF. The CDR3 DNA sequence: TGTGCCAGCACCCCGGGACTAGCGGGAGCCGAGCAGTACTTC.

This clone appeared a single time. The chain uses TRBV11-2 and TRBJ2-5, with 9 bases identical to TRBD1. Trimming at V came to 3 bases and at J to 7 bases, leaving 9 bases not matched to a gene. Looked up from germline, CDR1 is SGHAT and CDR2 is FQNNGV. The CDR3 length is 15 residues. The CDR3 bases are TGTGCCAGCAGCTTCGATTACAGGGGGCGAGGGACCCAGTACTTC. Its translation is CASSFDYRGRGTQYF.

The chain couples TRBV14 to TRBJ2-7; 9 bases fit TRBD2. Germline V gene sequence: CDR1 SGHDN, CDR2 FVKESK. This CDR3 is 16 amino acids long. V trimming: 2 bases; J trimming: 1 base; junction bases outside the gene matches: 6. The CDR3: CASSQTTSGQSYEQYF. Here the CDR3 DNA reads TGTGCCAGCAGCCAAACCACTAGCGGGCAGTCCTACGAGCAGTACTTC.

In DNA, the CDR3 is TGTGCCAGCTCTCTTGGACAGGACCATGGCTACACCTTC. It yields the protein CASSLGQDHGYTF. The V gene is TRBV18, the J gene TRBJ1-2, with 7 nucleotides matching TRBD1. In germline, CDR1 is KGHSH, CDR2 LQKENI. After removal of 6 bases from V and 6 bases from J, the junction contained 7 bases not matched to a gene. The CDR3 contains 13 residues.

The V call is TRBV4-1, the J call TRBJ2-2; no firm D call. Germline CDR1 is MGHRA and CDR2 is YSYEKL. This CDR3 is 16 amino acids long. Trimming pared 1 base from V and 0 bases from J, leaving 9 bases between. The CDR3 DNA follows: TGCGCCAGCAGCCAAGCCTTCTCGGCGAACACCGGGGAGCTGTTTTTT. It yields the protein CASSQAFSANTGELFF.

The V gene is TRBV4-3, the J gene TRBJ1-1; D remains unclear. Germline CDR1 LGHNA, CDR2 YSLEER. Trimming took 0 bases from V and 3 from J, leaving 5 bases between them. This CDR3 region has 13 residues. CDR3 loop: CASSQDLYTEAFF. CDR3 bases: TGCGCCAGCAGCCAAGATCTCTACACTGAAGCTTTCTTT.

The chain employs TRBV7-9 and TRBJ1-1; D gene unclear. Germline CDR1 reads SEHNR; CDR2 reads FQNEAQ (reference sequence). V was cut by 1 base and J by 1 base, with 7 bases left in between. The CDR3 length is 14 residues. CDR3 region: CASSLDTRNTEAFF. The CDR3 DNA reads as TGTGCCAGCAGCTTAGACACAAGGAACACTGAAGCTTTCTTT.

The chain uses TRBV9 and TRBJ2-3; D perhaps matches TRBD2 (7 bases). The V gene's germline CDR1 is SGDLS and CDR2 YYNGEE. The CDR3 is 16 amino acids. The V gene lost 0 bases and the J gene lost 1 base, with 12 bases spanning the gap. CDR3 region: CASSVGGGRGTDTQYF. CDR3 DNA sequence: TGTGCCAGCAGCGTAGGAGGGGGGAGGGGCACAGATACGCAGTATTTT.

CDR3 in amino acids: CASSRLVIADSNEQFF. For the CDR3, the DNA is TGTGCCAGCTCACGCCTCGTGATAGCGGATTCCAATGAGCAGTTCTTC. V usage is TRBV18 and J usage is TRBJ2-1; TRBD2 might be the D (6 bases). This CDR3 has 16 amino acids. V lost 4 bases to trimming and J lost 6 bases, with 19 bases between them. The germline V gene encodes CDR1 KGHSH and CDR2 LQKENI.

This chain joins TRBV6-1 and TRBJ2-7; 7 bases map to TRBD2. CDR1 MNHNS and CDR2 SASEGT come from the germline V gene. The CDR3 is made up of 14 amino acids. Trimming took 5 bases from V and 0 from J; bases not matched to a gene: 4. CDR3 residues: CASSTSAFSYEQYF. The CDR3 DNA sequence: TGTGCCAGCAGTACTAGCGCCTTCTCCTACGAGCAGTACTTC.

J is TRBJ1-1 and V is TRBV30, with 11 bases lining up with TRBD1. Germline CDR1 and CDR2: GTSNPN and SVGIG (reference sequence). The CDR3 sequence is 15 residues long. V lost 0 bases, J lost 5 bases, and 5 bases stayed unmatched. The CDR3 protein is CAWSVGQGAGTEAFF. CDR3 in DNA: TGTGCCTGGAGTGTTGGACAGGGGGCTGGGACTGAAGCTTTCTTT.

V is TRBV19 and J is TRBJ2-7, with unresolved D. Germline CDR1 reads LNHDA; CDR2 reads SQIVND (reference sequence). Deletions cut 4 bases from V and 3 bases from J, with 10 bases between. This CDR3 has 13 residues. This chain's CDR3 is CASSRARFYEQYF. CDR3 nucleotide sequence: TGTGCCAGTAGTAGGGCCCGTTTCTACGAGCAGTACTTC. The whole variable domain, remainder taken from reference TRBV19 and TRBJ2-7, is DGGITQSPKYLFRKEGQNVTLSCEQNLNHDAMYWYRQDPGQGLRLIYYSQIVNDFQKGDIAEGYSVSREKKESFPLTVTSAQKNPTAFYLCASSRARFYEQYFGPGTRLTVT.

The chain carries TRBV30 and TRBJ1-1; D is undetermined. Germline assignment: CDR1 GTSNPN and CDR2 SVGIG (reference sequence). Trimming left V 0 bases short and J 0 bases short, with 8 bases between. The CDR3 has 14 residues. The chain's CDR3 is CAWSVRGMNTEAFF. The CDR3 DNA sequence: TGTGCCTGGAGTGTACGGGGTATGAACACTGAAGCTTTCTTT. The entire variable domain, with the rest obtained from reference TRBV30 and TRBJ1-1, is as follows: SQTIHQWPATLVQPVGSPLSLECTVEGTSNPNLYWYRQAAGRGLQLLFYSVGIGQISSEVPQNLSASRPQDRQFILSSKKLLLSDSGFYLCAWSVRGMNTEAFFGQGTRLTVV.

CDR3: CASSQDGQGLSGANVLTF. The DNA for the CDR3 is TGCGCCAGCAGCCAAGATGGCCAGGGTCTCTCTGGGGCCAACGTCCTGACTTTC. J is TRBJ2-6 and V is TRBV4-3, with D tentatively TRBD1 (5 bases). Looked up from germline, CDR1 is LGHNA and CDR2 is YSLEER. CDR3 length equals 18 residues. The ends were cut back, 0 bases at V and 0 bases at J, with 12 bases in the middle.